This note documents a single T cell receptor beta chain sequence. These data belong to a study of control samples from healthy donors and cancer patients. The data were produced by immunoSEQ multiplex PCR, yet TCRdb's version contains in-frame clones alone and is incomplete. The sample lists 150,000 to 200,000 clones, roughly 91% occurring once. V shed 5 bases and J shed 4 bases, with 9 bases lying between them. The CDR3 sequence is 12 residues long. V and J are TRBV12-3 or TRBV12-4 and TRBJ2-7; D unresolved. The clonotype originates from a woman aged 30 to 39 in good health. The sequencing sample was made of blood. CDR3 residues: CASSTTEYEQYF. The CDR3 nucleotides are TGTGCCAGCAGTACTACGGAATACGAGCAGTACTTC.